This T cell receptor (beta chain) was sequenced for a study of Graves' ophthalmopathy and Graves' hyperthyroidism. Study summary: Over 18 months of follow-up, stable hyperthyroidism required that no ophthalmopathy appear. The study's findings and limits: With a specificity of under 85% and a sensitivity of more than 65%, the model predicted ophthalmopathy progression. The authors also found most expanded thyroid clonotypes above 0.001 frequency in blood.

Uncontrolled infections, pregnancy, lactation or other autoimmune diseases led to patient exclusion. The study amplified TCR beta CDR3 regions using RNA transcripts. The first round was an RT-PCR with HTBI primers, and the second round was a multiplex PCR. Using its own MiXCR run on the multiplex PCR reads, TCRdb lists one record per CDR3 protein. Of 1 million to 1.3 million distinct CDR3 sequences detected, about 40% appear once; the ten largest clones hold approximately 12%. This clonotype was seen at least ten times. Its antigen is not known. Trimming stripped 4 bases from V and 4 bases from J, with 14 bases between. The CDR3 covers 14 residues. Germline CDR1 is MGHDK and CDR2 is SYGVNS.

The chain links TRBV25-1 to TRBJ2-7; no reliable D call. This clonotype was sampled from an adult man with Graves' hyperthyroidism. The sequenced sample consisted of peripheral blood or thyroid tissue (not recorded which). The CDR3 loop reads CASSGQYPYYEQYF. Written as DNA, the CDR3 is TGTGCCAGCAGTGGTCAGTATCCGTATTACGAGCAGTACTTC.